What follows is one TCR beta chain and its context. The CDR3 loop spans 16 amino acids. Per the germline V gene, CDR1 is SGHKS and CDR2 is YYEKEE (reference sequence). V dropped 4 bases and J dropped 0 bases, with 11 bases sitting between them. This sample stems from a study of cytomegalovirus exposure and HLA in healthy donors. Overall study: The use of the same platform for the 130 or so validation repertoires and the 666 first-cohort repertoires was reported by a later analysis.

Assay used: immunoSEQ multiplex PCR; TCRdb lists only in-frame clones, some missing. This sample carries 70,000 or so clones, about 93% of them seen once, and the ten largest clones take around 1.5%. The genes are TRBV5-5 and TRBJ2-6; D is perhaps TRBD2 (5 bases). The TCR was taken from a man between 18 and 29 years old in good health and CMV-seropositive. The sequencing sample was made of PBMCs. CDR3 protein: CASSQEDSSGANVLTF. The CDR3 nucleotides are TGTGCCAGCAGCCAGGAGGATAGCTCTGGGGCCAACGTCCTGACTTTC.